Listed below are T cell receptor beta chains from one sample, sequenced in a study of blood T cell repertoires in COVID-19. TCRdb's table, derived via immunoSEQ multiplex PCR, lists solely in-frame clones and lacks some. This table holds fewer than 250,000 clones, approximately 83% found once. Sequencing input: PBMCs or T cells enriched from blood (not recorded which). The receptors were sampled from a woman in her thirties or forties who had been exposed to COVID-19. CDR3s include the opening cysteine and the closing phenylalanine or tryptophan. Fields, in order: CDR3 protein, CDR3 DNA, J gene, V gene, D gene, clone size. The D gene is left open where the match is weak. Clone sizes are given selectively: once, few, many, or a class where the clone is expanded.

CDR3 protein: CASSSRDRGLAGELFF
CDR3 DNA: TGTGCCAGCAGCTCGCGGGACAGGGGGTTGGCCGGGGAGCTGTTTTTT
J gene: TRBJ2-2
V gene: TRBV7-9
D gene: TRBD1
clone size: few

CDR3 protein: CASSETGGLISYEQYF
CDR3 DNA: TGTGCCAGCAGTGAAACCGGGGGGCTAATCTCCTACGAGCAGTACTTC
J gene: TRBJ2-7
V gene: TRBV2
D gene: .
clone size: .

CDR3 protein: CASSLRTPGKRSNQPQHF
CDR3 DNA: TGTGCCAGCAGCCTACGGACTCCTGGAAAGAGGAGCAATCAGCCCCAGCATTTT
J gene: TRBJ1-5
V gene: TRBV14
D gene: .
clone size: .

CDR3 protein: CASTIRGQEGLAKNIQYF
CDR3 DNA: TGTGCCAGTACCATAAGGGGGCAGGAGGGCTTAGCCAAAAACATTCAGTACTTC
J gene: TRBJ2-4
V gene: TRBV19
D gene: .
clone size: .

CDR3 protein: CASSPRPQGTGNTIYF
CDR3 DNA: TGTGCCAGCAGCCCTCGCCCCCAGGGTACTGGAAACACCATATATTTT
J gene: TRBJ1-3
V gene: TRBV7-9
D gene: .
clone size: few

CDR3 protein: CASSLVGGGTEQFF
CDR3 DNA: TGTGCCAGCAGCTTAGTAGGGGGGGGGACAGAGCAGTTCTTC
J gene: TRBJ2-1
V gene: TRBV11-3
D gene: .
clone size: .

CDR3 protein: CASSLLNTEAFF
CDR3 DNA: TGTGCCAGCTCGTTGTTGAACACTGAAGCTTTCTTT
J gene: TRBJ1-1
V gene: TRBV28
D gene: .
clone size: .

CDR3 protein: CASSLLGSLSGTIYF
CDR3 DNA: TGTGCCAGCAGCTTACTCGGGTCCCTCTCGGGCACCATATATTTT
J gene: TRBJ1-3
V gene: TRBV7-6
D gene: .
clone size: .

CDR3 protein: CATAFARGQVFTGELFF
CDR3 DNA: TGTGCCACCGCTTTTGCCCGCGGACAGGTCTTCACCGGGGAGCTGTTTTTT
J gene: TRBJ2-2
V gene: TRBV11-2
D gene: TRBD1
clone size: .

CDR3 protein: CASSETSGSGYNEQFF
CDR3 DNA: TGTGCCAGCAGTGAGACTAGCGGGTCGGGTTACAATGAGCAGTTCTTC
J gene: TRBJ2-1
V gene: TRBV6-1
D gene: TRBD2
clone size: .

CDR3 protein: CASSPLVGGPDEQFF
CDR3 DNA: TGCGCCAGCAGCCCCCTAGTGGGGGGGCCCGATGAGCAGTTCTTC
J gene: TRBJ2-1
V gene: TRBV5-1
D gene: .
clone size: .

CDR3 protein: CASRADRGKTEAFF
CDR3 DNA: TGTGCCAGCAGAGCGGACAGGGGGAAGACTGAAGCTTTCTTT
J gene: TRBJ1-1
V gene: TRBV14
D gene: TRBD1
clone size: .

CDR3 protein: CASSDGGAAFF
CDR3 DNA: TGTGCCAGTAGCGATGGGGGGGCAGCGTTCTTC
J gene: TRBJ2-1
V gene: TRBV19
D gene: .
clone size: .

CDR3 protein: CASSFTSGGASEQFF
CDR3 DNA: TGTGCCAGCAGCTTCACTAGCGGGGGGGCTTCTGAGCAGTTCTTC
J gene: TRBJ2-1
V gene: TRBV11-2
D gene: TRBD2
clone size: once

CDR3 protein: CASSPRDSNQETQYF
CDR3 DNA: TGTGCCAGCAGCCCCCGGGACTCCAACCAAGAGACCCAGTACTTC
J gene: TRBJ2-5
V gene: TRBV13
D gene: .
clone size: .

CDR3 protein: CASSLGQEQGEQYF
CDR3 DNA: TGCGCCAGCAGCTTAGGACAGGAACAGGGCGAGCAGTACTTC
J gene: TRBJ2-7
V gene: TRBV5-1
D gene: TRBD1
clone size: .

CDR3 protein: CASSLREGYPFF
CDR3 DNA: TGTGCCAGCAGTTTAAGGGAGGGTTATCCGTTCTTC
J gene: TRBJ2-1
V gene: TRBV28
D gene: TRBD2
clone size: .

CDR3 protein: CATLSRQGRGQETQYF
CDR3 DNA: TGTGCCACCCTTTCCCGACAGGGAAGAGGCCAAGAGACCCAGTACTTC
J gene: TRBJ2-5
V gene: TRBV24-1
D gene: TRBD1
clone size: few

CDR3 protein: CASSFRQERGNTIYF
CDR3 DNA: TGTGCCAGCAGCTTCAGACAGGAGCGGGGGAACACCATATATTTT
J gene: TRBJ1-3
V gene: TRBV7-2
D gene: .
clone size: .

CDR3 protein: CASSGLGQGAGELFF
CDR3 DNA: TGTGCCAGCAGCGGGCTGGGACAGGGGGCCGGGGAGCTGTTTTTT
J gene: TRBJ2-2
V gene: TRBV7-8
D gene: TRBD1
clone size: .

CDR3 protein: CAWSVGTYEQYF
CDR3 DNA: TGTGCCTGGAGTGTGGGCACCTACGAGCAGTACTTC
J gene: TRBJ2-7
V gene: TRBV30
D gene: .
clone size: .

CDR3 protein: CASSPRPQGLGNTIYF
CDR3 DNA: TGTGCCAGCAGCCCCCGCCCCCAGGGTCTAGGAAACACCATATATTTT
J gene: TRBJ1-3
V gene: TRBV7-8
D gene: .
clone size: .